This is a list of T cell receptor beta chains from one sample in a study of T cells in Graves' hyperthyroidism and ophthalmopathy. TCRdb itself ran the multiplex PCR reads through MiXCR, one entry per CDR3 protein. The data show hundreds of thousands of distinct CDR3 sequences, with 14% seen just once and approximately 10% held by the top ten. Sequences were obtained from blood. Receptor source: a woman younger than 30 with Graves' hyperthyroidism. The CDR3 runs from the conserved cysteine through the conserved F or W. D genes are given only for firm matches. Clone size appears in some rows only: once, few, many, or a class for an expanded clone.

len	abundance	v_gene	j_gene	d_gene	CDR3nt	CDR3aa
18	few	TRBV4-1	TRBJ2-5	NA	TGCGCCAGCAGCCAAGATGACCTCCAGGGGAACTACCAAGAGACCCAGTACTTC	CASSQDDLQGNYQETQYF
14	few	TRBV5-1	TRBJ1-1	TRBD1	TGCGCCAGCGGCGAGACAGGGGGCTTCACTGAAGCTTTCTTT	CASGETGGFTEAFF
12	many	TRBV30	TRBJ1-4	NA	TGTGCCTGGAGTGTAGGCTTTGAAAAACTGTTTTTT	CAWSVGFEKLFF
17	many	TRBV28	TRBJ2-1	NA	TGTGCCAGCAGTTTACCTTGGTTTGGGGGGGCTTACAATGAGCAGTTCTTC	CASSLPWFGGAYNEQFF
13	few	TRBV19	TRBJ2-3	NA	TGTGCCAGTAGTAAACTAGCAAGGGATACGCAGTATTTT	CASSKLARDTQYF
19	few	TRBV4-1	TRBJ1-1	TRBD1	TGCGCCAGCAGCCAAGATCACATGGGACAGGGAGTAGGAAACACTGAAGCTTTCTTT	CASSQDHMGQGVGNTEAFF
16	many	TRBV6-2/TRBV6-3	TRBJ2-1	TRBD1	TGTGCCAGCAGTTACCGAGGGACAGGGGGATTCAATGAGCAGTTCTTC	CASSYRGTGGFNEQFF
13	NA	TRBV12-3/TRBV12-4	TRBJ2-2	NA	TGTACCAGCAGTCCCGGCGGCGGCGGGGAGCTGTTTTTT	CTSSPGGGGELFF
13	few	TRBV7-7	TRBJ2-7	NA	TGTGCCAGCAGCTTAGAGGGTAGCAACGAGCAGTACTTC	CASSLEGSNEQYF
12	many	TRBV18	TRBJ2-5	NA	TGTGCCAACTCAAGGCGAGGGGAGACCCAGTACTTC	CANSRRGETQYF
16	many	TRBV11-1	TRBJ2-6	NA	TGTGCCAGCAGCAGTGGACAGCTCTCTGGGGCCAACGTCCTGACTTTC	CASSSGQLSGANVLTF
18	NA	TRBV4-1	TRBJ1-4	TRBD1	TGCGCCAGCAGCTCATCCGGGACAGGGGGCTCCATTGATGAAAAACTGTTTTTT	CASSSSGTGGSIDEKLFF
16	many	TRBV27	TRBJ2-2	TRBD1	TGTGCCAGCAGCCCGACAGGGCAGATGTGGGCCGGGGAGCTGTTTTTT	CASSPTGQMWAGELFF
14	few	TRBV7-6	TRBJ2-1	NA	TGTGCCAGCAGCTTAGAGCTCGGCGGTCTTGAGCAGTTCTTC	CASSLELGGLEQFF
15	many	TRBV12-3/TRBV12-4	TRBJ2-7	NA	TGTGCCAGCAGTCCCACCGGGGACAAATCCTACGAGCAGTACTTC	CASSPTGDKSYEQYF
16	NA	TRBV4-2	TRBJ1-4	NA	TGTGCCAGCAGCCCCGAACGCGGGGGGCAAGGTGAAAAACTGTTTTTT	CASSPERGGQGEKLFF
14	few	TRBV29-1	TRBJ2-1	NA	TGCAGCGCCATACGGGGAAGCTCCTACAATGAGCAGTTCTTC	CSAIRGSSYNEQFF
17	few	TRBV6-5	TRBJ2-1	TRBD2	TGTGCCAGCAGTTACTCGCTAGCGGGGGGAACCTACAATGAGCAGTTCTTC	CASSYSLAGGTYNEQFF
14	few	TRBV14	TRBJ2-3	NA	TGTGCCAGCAGCCAAGACTCCAGCACAGATACGCAGTATTTT	CASSQDSSTDTQYF
15	few	TRBV6-1	TRBJ1-4	TRBD1	TGTGCCAGCTCAAACCTGGGACAGGGGGCTCGAAAACTGTTTTTT	CASSNLGQGARKLFF
15	NA	TRBV7-3	TRBJ2-5	NA	TGTGCCAGCAGCTTAATTGGGGGGAGTACAGAGACCCAGTACTTC	CASSLIGGSTETQYF
12	many	TRBV6-2/TRBV6-3	TRBJ2-2	TRBD2	TGTGCCAGCCATGCGGGGGCCGGGGAGCTGTTTTTT	CASHAGAGELFF
15	NA	TRBV3-1	TRBJ2-3	NA	TGTGCCAGCAGCCGAGGAGGGGCGGGCGCAGATACGCAGTATTTT	CASSRGGAGADTQYF
13	many	TRBV28	TRBJ2-5	NA	TGTGCCAGCAGAGGGGCAGGATTGGGGACCCAGTACTTC	CASRGAGLGTQYF
13	NA	TRBV29-1	TRBJ1-2	NA	TGCAGCGTTGGACTGGGAGGAGACTATGGCTACACCTTC	CSVGLGGDYGYTF
14	few	TRBV6-6	TRBJ2-3	NA	TGTGCCAGCAGTTACTCGTTACTCACAGATACGCAGTATTTT	CASSYSLLTDTQYF
13	few	TRBV7-9	TRBJ2-1	TRBD1	TGTGCCAGCAGCTTATCACGGGACAGTGAGCAGTTCTTC	CASSLSRDSEQFF
13	NA	TRBV5-1	TRBJ2-7	NA	TGCGCCAGCAGCCAGGATACAACCTACGAGCAGTACTTC	CASSQDTTYEQYF
15	many	TRBV7-8	TRBJ2-1	NA	TGTGCCAGCAGCTTTGGACAGCGGGGTCGCAATGAGCAGTTCTTC	CASSFGQRGRNEQFF
14	many	TRBV5-6	TRBJ2-3	NA	TGTGCCAGCAGCTTGCGACTGAAAACAGATACGCAGTATTTT	CASSLRLKTDTQYF
13	many	TRBV28	TRBJ1-3	NA	TGTGCCAGCAGTTCCCGCCCCACCGCTACCATATATTTT	CASSSRPTATIYF
15	many	TRBV5-1	TRBJ2-7	NA	TGCGCCAGCAGCTTGTTCTTTGGGGGCCCCTACGAGCAGTACTTC	CASSLFFGGPYEQYF
16	once	TRBV10-3	TRBJ1-1	NA	TGTGCCATCCGCGCTGGCCCTGGGAAAATGAACACTGAAGCTTTCTTT	CAIRAGPGKMNTEAFF
15	NA	TRBV6-2/TRBV6-3	TRBJ2-7	NA	TGTGCCAGCAGTTTCTCCGGACAGACCCCCTACGAGCAGTACTTC	CASSFSGQTPYEQYF
12	many	TRBV29-1	TRBJ2-1	NA	TGCAGCGGAGTAGCGGACTACAATGAGCAGTTCTTC	CSGVADYNEQFF
15	many	TRBV7-9	TRBJ2-3	NA	TGTGCCAGCCGGTCGGGGCACCATAGCACAGATACGCAGTATTTT	CASRSGHHSTDTQYF
18	many	TRBV20-1	TRBJ1-5	TRBD1	TGCAGTGCTAGAGATGGGGGACAGGGATTCAATCTTAATCAGCCCCAGCATTTT	CSARDGGQGFNLNQPQHF